These T cell receptor beta chains were read from a single sample in a study of blood T cell repertoires in COVID-19. The repertoire was sequenced with immunoSEQ multiplex PCR; TCRdb's copy has only in-frame clones and lacks some. Of about 100,000 clones in the sample, around 81% were seen once. What was sequenced was peripheral blood. These receptors were taken from a man in his forties or fifties who had recovered from COVID-19. The CDR3 runs from the conserved cysteine through the conserved F or W. D genes are given only for firm matches. Not every row has a clone size; where given, it reads once, few, many or a size class.

abundance,j_gene,v_gene,d_gene,CDR3aa,CDR3nt
-,TRBJ2-7,TRBV3-1/TRBV3-2,-,CASSQGASSSYEQYF,TGTGCCAGCAGCCAAGGGGCATCCTCCTCCTACGAGCAGTACTTC
few,TRBJ1-2,TRBV2,-,CASTRWTANYGYTF,TGTGCCAGTACCCGGTGGACAGCGAACTATGGCTACACCTTC
-,TRBJ2-5,TRBV6-2/TRBV6-3,TRBD2,CASSYGTSGYQETQYF,TGTGCCAGCAGTTACGGGACTAGCGGGTACCAAGAGACCCAGTACTTC
many,TRBJ2-4,TRBV5-5,-,CASSLDFRVRDIQYF,TGTGCCAGCAGCTTGGATTTCCGGGTCCGGGACATTCAGTACTTC
once,TRBJ2-5,TRBV2,TRBD2,CASLQGTSGKYQETQYF,TGTGCCAGCCTCCAAGGGACTAGCGGGAAGTACCAAGAGACCCAGTACTTC
-,TRBJ2-3,TRBV2,-,CASTRNTDDTQYF,TGTGCCAGCACTAGGAATACTGATGATACGCAGTATTTT
-,TRBJ2-2,TRBV9,-,CASSVEQYAGELFF,TGTGCCAGCAGCGTAGAACAGTACGCCGGGGAGCTGTTTTTT
-,TRBJ2-7,TRBV9,-,CASSVGGGHTYEQYF,TGTGCCAGCAGCGTAGGCGGGGGACACACTTACGAGCAGTACTTC
-,TRBJ1-1,TRBV20-1,TRBD1,CSASMDRGSNEAFF,TGCAGTGCTAGTATGGACAGGGGTAGTAATGAAGCTTTCTTT
-,TRBJ2-1,TRBV3-1/TRBV3-2,-,CASSHLTSRNEQFF,TGTGCCAGCAGCCACCTGACTAGTCGCAATGAGCAGTTCTTC
-,TRBJ2-5,TRBV2,TRBD1,CASRPTRQGQETQYF,TGTGCCAGCAGACCCACTCGACAGGGGCAAGAGACCCAGTACTTC
-,TRBJ2-2,TRBV2,-,CASSERQGINFGELFF,TGTGCCAGCAGTGAAAGGCAGGGTATAAATTTCGGGGAGCTGTTTTTT
-,TRBJ1-6,TRBV3-1/TRBV3-2,-,CASSQDYNNSPLHF,TGTGCCAGCAGCCAAGATTATAATAATTCACCCCTCCACTTT
-,TRBJ2-3,TRBV7-2,TRBD2,CASSISGSPTDTQYF,TGTGCCAGCAGCATAAGCGGGAGCCCCACAGATACGCAGTATTTT
-,TRBJ2-4,TRBV2,-,CASSYRGHPYLAKNIQYF,TGTGCCAGCAGTTATCGGGGACACCCTTATCTAGCCAAAAACATTCAGTACTTC
few,TRBJ2-3,TRBV11-3,-,CASSATPGAQTDTQYF,TGTGCCAGCAGCGCCACACCTGGGGCTCAAACAGATACGCAGTATTTT
-,TRBJ2-2,TRBV5-1,TRBD2,CASSLRAGDTGELFF,TGCGCCAGCAGCTTGCGGGCGGGGGACACCGGGGAGCTGTTTTTT
-,TRBJ1-5,TRBV7-2,-,CASSLAGSPSNQPQHF,TGTGCCAGCAGCTTAGCAGGGAGCCCATCAAATCAGCCCCAGCATTTT
-,TRBJ1-5,TRBV7-8,TRBD1,CASSLFGTGGKLRNQPQHF,TGTGCCAGCAGCTTATTCGGGACAGGGGGCAAATTGCGCAATCAGCCCCAGCATTTT
-,TRBJ2-7,TRBV28,-,CASSRRDEQYF,TGTGCCAGCAGCAGGAGGGACGAGCAGTACTTC
-,TRBJ2-6,TRBV7-9,-,CASSAMSRSGANVLTF,TGTGCCAGCAGCGCGATGTCCCGCTCTGGGGCCAACGTCCTGACTTTC
-,TRBJ2-7,TRBV5-1,TRBD1,CASSGLSGGVGEQYF,TGCGCCAGCAGCGGGCTCTCAGGGGGAGTCGGCGAGCAGTACTTC
few,TRBJ1-2,TRBV6-5,-,CASSYSFRAGYTF,TGTGCCAGCAGTTACTCGTTCAGGGCTGGCTACACCTTC
-,TRBJ1-5,TRBV9,-,CASSVGHNNQPQHF,TGTGCCAGCAGCGTAGGTCACAACAATCAGCCCCAGCATTTT
once,TRBJ2-7,TRBV5-5,-,CASNPGGPYEQYF,TGTGCCAGCAACCCGGGGGGCCCCTACGAGCAGTACTTC
-,TRBJ2-6,TRBV4-2,-,CASSHGDSLTLGANVLTF,TGTGCCAGCAGCCACGGAGACTCCCTCACTCTTGGGGCCAACGTCCTGACTTTC
few,TRBJ1-1,TRBV5-1,-,CASSWTSENTEAFF,TGCGCCAGCAGCTGGACTTCAGAGAACACTGAAGCTTTCTTT
-,TRBJ2-5,TRBV19,TRBD2,CASSQTSGGRETQYF,TGTGCCAGTAGCCAAACTAGCGGGGGGCGGGAGACCCAGTACTTC
-,TRBJ1-6,TRBV19,TRBD1,CASRSGTDYNSPLHF,TGTGCCAGTAGATCCGGGACAGATTATAATTCACCCCTCCACTTT
-,TRBJ2-7,TRBV5-6,TRBD1,CASSWGQGPYEQYF,TGTGCCAGCAGCTGGGGACAGGGGCCCTACGAGCAGTACTTC
-,TRBJ2-7,TRBV12-3/TRBV12-4,-,CASSRGQGEQYF,TGTGCCAGCAGCCGGGGACAAGGCGAGCAGTACTTC
medium-sized,TRBJ2-3,TRBV11-3,-,CASSLGRRESTDTQYF,TGTGCCAGCAGCTTAGGAAGGAGGGAGAGCACAGATACGCAGTATTTT
few,TRBJ1-1,TRBV14,TRBD1,CASSQDRGPANTEAFF,TGTGCCAGCAGCCAAGACAGGGGGCCTGCGAACACTGAAGCTTTCTTT
many,TRBJ1-3,TRBV5-1,TRBD1,CASSSSSQGGGNTIYF,TGCGCCAGCAGCTCCTCTTCACAGGGGGGAGGAAACACCATATATTTT
-,TRBJ2-2,TRBV9,TRBD2,CASSVAPAGGIGELFF,TGTGCCAGCAGCGTAGCCCCAGCGGGAGGAATCGGGGAGCTGTTTTTT